This is a list of T cell receptor beta chains from one sample in a study of cytomegalovirus exposure and HLA in healthy donors. The assay was immunoSEQ multiplex PCR, and TCRdb's table has in-frame clones only and misses some. In the table there are roughly 190,000 clones, roughly three quarters of which are singletons. The sequenced sample was PBMCs. The receptor set was obtained from a woman aged 45-65 years in good health and CMV-seronegative. CDR3s include the opening cysteine and the closing phenylalanine or tryptophan. Size tells how often a clone was seen (once, few, many) or the class of an expanded clone, and some rows leave it out.

clone size,J gene,V gene,CDR3 protein
few,TRBJ2-3,TRBV4-2,CASSQGRGSLIDTQYF
.,TRBJ2-1,TRBV29-1,CSSTSGVYNEQFF
.,TRBJ2-1,TRBV11-3,CASSTTTSGGYNEQFF
.,TRBJ1-2,TRBV10-3,CAISAPDRGGFGYTF
.,TRBJ2-1,TRBV19,CASSIRLAGGTNEQFF
.,TRBJ2-1,TRBV11-2,CASSFSERNEQFF
.,TRBJ1-6,TRBV27,CASSRSSYNSPLHF
.,TRBJ2-7,TRBV6-6,CASTWTGAGEQYF
.,TRBJ1-1,TRBV6-5,CASSLGRTTEAFF
.,TRBJ1-6,TRBV27,CASSLRQGQNSPLHF
.,TRBJ2-1,TRBV10-3,CAISESAPGANEQFF
.,TRBJ2-6,TRBV7-9,CASIPPQGSSGANVLTF
.,TRBJ2-2,TRBV4-1,CASSQRTSGIGELFF
.,TRBJ2-2,TRBV29-1,CSVVGQANTGELFF
.,TRBJ2-2,TRBV6-5,CASRKGQVNTGELFF
.,TRBJ2-7,TRBV11-3,CASSFGTGNEQYF
.,TRBJ1-5,TRBV28,CASSLAGPSNQPQHF
once,TRBJ1-1,TRBV5-6,CASSLDSIAEAFF
.,TRBJ2-1,TRBV29-1,CSVQTVNEQFF
.,TRBJ2-3,TRBV7-6,CASSLGLPSGGQDTQYF
.,TRBJ2-1,TRBV4-3,CASSQSVAGSYNEQFF
few,TRBJ2-7,TRBV7-9,CASSLGRDRTEQYF
.,TRBJ1-2,TRBV2,CASRAGDRGLYYGYTF
.,TRBJ1-1,TRBV7-9,CSSSFDRGGNTEAFF
.,TRBJ1-5,TRBV14,CASSHRDSIHSNQPQHF
.,TRBJ2-7,TRBV6-5,CATQRGGVNYEQYF
.,TRBJ2-6,TRBV9,CASTPEGWAEGLLTF
.,TRBJ1-1,TRBV2,CASRDQDRNTEAFF
once,TRBJ1-1,TRBV7-8,CASSLGRQGWTEAFF
once,TRBJ2-1,TRBV19,CASSRGDYNEQFF
.,TRBJ2-1,TRBV2,CASTDSYNEQFF
.,TRBJ2-1,TRBV5-1,CASSITSGSIYNEQFF
.,TRBJ2-7,TRBV6-6,CASSQQDRAYAEQYF
.,TRBJ1-1,TRBV7-8,CASTAEGQGMSAFF
.,TRBJ2-2,TRBV7-2,CASSLSVAGTGELFF
once,TRBJ2-7,TRBV5-8,CASSWGAYEQYF
.,TRBJ1-1,TRBV7-2,CASSSNMNTEAFF
few,TRBJ1-1,TRBV7-2,CASSSGRTTEAFF
.,TRBJ1-3,TRBV29-1,CSVAGFDTIYF